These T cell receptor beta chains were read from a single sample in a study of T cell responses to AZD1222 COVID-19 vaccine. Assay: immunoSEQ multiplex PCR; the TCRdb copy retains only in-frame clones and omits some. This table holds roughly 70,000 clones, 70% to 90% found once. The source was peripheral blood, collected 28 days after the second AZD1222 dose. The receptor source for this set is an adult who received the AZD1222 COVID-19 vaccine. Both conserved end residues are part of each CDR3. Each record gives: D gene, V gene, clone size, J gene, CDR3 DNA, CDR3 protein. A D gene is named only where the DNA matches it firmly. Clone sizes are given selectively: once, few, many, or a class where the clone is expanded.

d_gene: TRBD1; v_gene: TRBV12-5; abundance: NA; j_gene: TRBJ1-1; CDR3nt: TGTGCTAGTGGTCTACAGGGGGCGCTTTCTGTTGAAGCTTTCTTT; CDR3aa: CASGLQGALSVEAFF
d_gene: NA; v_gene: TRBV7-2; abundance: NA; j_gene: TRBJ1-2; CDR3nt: TGTGCCAGCAGCTTAGCGCAAGGAGGGTATGGCTACACCTTC; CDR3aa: CASSLAQGGYGYTF
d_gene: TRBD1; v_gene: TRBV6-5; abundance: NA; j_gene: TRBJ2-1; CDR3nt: TGTGCCAGCAGTTACTCGAGGGACAGGGCGCATGAGCAGTTCTTC; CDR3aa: CASSYSRDRAHEQFF
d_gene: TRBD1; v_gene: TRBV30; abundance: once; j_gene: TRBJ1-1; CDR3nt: TGTGCCTGGAGTATACAGGGGGACACTGAAGCTTTCTTT; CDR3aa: CAWSIQGDTEAFF
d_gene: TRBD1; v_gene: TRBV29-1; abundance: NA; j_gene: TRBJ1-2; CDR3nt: TGCAGCGTTGAAGTGGAGGGGGCAGGAGGCTACACCTTC; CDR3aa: CSVEVEGAGGYTF
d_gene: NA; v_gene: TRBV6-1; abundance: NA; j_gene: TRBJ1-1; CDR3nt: TGTGCCAGCAGTGAATACAGGAACACTGAAGCTTTCTTT; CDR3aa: CASSEYRNTEAFF
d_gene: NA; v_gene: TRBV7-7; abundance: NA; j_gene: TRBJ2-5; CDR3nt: TGTGCTAGCAGCAAGGAAAGAGGGGAGACCCAGTACTTC; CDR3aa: CASSKERGETQYF
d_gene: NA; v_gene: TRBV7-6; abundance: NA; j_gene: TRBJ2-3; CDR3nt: TGTGCCAGCAGCCCTGTGCACAGGGACAACACAGATACGCAGTATTTT; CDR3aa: CASSPVHRDNTDTQYF
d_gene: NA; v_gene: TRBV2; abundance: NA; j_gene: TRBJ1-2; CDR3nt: TGTGCCAGCAGTGCACAGGCCGGGATTAGCTATGGCTACACCTTC; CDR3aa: CASSAQAGISYGYTF
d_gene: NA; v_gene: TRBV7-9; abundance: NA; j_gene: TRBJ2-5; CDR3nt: TGTGCCAGCAGCTTAGATGGCCAAGAGACCCAGTACTTC; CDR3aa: CASSLDGQETQYF
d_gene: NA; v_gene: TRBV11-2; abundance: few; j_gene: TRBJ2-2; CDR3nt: TGTGCCAGCAGCAACACCGGGGAGCTGTTTTTT; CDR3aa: CASSNTGELFF
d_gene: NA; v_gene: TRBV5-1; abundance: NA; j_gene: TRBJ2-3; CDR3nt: TGCGCCAGCAGCTTGGGGGCTACGCAGTATTTT; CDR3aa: CASSLGATQYF
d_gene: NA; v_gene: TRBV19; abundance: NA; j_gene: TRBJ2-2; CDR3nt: TGTGCCAGTAGTAGAAGACAGTTTAGGGGCACCGGGGAGCTGTTTTTT; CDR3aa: CASSRRQFRGTGELFF
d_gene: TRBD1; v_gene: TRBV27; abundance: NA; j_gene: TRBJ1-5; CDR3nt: TGTGCCAGCCTTAAGGACAGGGGAAACCAGCCCCAGCATTTT; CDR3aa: CASLKDRGNQPQHF
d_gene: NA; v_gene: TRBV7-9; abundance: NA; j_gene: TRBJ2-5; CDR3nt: TGTGCCAGCAGCTTTGAAAGAGCTAGCACCCAAGAGACCCAGTACTTC; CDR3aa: CASSFERASTQETQYF
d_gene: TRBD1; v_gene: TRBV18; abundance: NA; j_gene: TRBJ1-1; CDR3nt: TGTGCCAGCTCAGGACGGACAGGTAACACTGAAGCTTTCTTT; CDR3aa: CASSGRTGNTEAFF
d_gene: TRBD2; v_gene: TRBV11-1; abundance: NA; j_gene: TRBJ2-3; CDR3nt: TGTGCCAGCAGCTTAGCGCTGTCTAGCGGGAAGGGTACGCAGTATTTT; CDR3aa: CASSLALSSGKGTQYF
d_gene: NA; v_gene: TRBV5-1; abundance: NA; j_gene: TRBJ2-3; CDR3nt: TGCGCCAGCAGCCCGATCTCTCTGGGTAGGAGGCAAACGCAGTATTTT; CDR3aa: CASSPISLGRRQTQYF
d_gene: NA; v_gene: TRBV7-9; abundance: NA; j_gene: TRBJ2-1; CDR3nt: TGTGCCAGCAGCTTAGCCCTCTACGGGGCAGAGACGAATGAGCAGTTCTTC; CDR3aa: CASSLALYGAETNEQFF
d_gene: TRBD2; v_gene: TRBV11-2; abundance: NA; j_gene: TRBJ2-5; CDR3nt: TGTGCCAGCAGCGCAAAATACCTAGCGGGAGGGAGGGGAGAGACCCAGTACTTC; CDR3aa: CASSAKYLAGGRGETQYF
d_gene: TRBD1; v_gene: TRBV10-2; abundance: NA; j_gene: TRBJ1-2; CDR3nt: TGCGCCAGCAGCGTCAAAGGGGGCCTTAATTATGGCTACACCTTC; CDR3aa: CASSVKGGLNYGYTF
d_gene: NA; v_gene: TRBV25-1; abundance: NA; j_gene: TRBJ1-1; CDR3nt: TGTGCCAGCAGTGAATCAGGACCCCTGAACACTGAAGCTTTCTTT; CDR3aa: CASSESGPLNTEAFF
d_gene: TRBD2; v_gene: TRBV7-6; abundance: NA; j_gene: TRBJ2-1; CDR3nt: TGTGCCAGCAGCTTAGGAGCGGGGCCCCAGGAGCAGTTCTTC; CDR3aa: CASSLGAGPQEQFF
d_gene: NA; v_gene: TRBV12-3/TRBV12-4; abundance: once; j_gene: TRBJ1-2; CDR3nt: TGTGCCAGCAGGCGGACGGAAACCTATGGCTACACCTTC; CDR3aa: CASRRTETYGYTF